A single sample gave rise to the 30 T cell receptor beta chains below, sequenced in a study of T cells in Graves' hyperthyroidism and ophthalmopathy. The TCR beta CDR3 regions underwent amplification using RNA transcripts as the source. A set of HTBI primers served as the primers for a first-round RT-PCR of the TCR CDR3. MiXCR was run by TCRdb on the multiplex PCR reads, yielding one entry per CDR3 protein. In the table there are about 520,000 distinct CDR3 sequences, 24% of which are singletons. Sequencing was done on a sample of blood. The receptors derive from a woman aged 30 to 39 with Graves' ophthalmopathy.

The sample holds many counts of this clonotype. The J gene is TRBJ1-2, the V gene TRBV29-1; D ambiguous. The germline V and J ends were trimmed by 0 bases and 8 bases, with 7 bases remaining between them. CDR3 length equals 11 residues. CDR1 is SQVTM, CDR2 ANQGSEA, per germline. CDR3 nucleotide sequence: TGCAGCGTTGAAGATGATCCGGGCTACACCTTC. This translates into CSVEDDPGYTF.

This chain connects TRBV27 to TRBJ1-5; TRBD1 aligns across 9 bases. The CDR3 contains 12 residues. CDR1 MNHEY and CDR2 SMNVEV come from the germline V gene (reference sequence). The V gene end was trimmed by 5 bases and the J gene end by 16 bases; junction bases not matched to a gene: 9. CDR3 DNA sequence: TGTGCCAGCAGTACCGGGACAGGGAAGGAACATTTT. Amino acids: CASSTGTGKEHF.

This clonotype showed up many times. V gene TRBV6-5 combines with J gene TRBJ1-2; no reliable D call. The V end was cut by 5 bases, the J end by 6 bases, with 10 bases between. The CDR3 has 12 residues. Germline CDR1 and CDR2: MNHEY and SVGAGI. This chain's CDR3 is CASSTWKDGYTF. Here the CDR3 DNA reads TGTGCCAGCAGTACCTGGAAGGATGGCTACACCTTC.

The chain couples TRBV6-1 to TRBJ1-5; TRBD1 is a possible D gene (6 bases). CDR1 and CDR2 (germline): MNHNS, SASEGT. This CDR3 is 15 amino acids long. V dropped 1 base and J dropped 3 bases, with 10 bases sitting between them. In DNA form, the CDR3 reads TGTGCCAGCAGTGAAGGGACAGTTTCCAATCAGCCCCAGCATTTT. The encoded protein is CASSEGTVSNQPQHF.

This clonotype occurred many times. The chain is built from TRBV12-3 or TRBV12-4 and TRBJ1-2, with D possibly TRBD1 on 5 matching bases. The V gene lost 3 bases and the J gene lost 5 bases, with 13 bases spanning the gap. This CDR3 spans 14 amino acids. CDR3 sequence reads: CASSFAGKSYGYTF. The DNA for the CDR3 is TGTGCCAGCAGTTTTGCAGGGAAAAGTTATGGCTACACCTTC.

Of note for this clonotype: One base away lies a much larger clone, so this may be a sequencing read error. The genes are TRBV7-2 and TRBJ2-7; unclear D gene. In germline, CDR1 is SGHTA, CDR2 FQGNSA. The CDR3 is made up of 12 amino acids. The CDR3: CASSDSLYEQCF. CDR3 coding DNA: TGTGCCAGCAGTGATAGCCTCTACGAGCAGTGCTTC.

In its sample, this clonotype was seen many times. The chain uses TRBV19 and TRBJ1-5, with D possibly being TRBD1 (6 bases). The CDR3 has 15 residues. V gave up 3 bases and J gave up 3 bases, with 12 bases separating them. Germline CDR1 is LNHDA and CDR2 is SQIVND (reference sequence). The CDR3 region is CASSIPGAINQPQHF. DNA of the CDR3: TGTGCCAGTAGTATTCCAGGGGCGATCAATCAGCCCCAGCATTTT.

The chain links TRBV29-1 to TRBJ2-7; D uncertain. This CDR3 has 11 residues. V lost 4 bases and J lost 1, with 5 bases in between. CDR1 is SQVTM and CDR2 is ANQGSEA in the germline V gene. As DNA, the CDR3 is TGCAGCGTTGGGCAGTCCTACGAGCAGTACTTC. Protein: CSVGQSYEQYF.

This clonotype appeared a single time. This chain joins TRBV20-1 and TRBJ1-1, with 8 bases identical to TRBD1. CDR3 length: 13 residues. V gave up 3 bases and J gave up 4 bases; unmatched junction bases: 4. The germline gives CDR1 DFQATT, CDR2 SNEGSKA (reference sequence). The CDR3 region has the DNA TGCAGTGCTAGCCAGGGGGCCGTCACTGAAGCTTTCTTT. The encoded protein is CSASQGAVTEAFF.

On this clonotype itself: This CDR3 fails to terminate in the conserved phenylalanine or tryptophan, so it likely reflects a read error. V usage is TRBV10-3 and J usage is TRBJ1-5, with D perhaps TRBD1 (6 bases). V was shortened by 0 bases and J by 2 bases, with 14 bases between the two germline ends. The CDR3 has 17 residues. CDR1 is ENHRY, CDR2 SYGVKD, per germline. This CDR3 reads CAISESRGGGGNQPQHL. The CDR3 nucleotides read TGTGCCATCAGTGAGTCGAGAGGGGGAGGTGGCAATCAGCCCCAGCATTTG.

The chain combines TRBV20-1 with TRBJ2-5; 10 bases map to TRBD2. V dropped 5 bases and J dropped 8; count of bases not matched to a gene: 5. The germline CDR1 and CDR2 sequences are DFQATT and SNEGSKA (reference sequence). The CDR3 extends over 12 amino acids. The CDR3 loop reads CSAQTSGVTQYF. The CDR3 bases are TGCAGTGCTCAAACTAGCGGGGTTACCCAGTACTTC.

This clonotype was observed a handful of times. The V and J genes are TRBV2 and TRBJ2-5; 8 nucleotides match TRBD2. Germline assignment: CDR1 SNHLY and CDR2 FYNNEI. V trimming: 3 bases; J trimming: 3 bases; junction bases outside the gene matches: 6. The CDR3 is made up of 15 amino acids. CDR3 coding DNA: TGTGCCAGCAGTGACCAGCGGGAGAGGGAAGAGACCCAGTACTTC. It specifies CASSDQREREETQYF.

CDR3 residues: CASSNDRVGYTF. CDR3 in DNA: TGTGCCAGCAGTAACGACAGGGTCGGCTACACCTTC. The chain links TRBV25-1 to TRBJ1-2, with 7 bases fitting TRBD1. The CDR3 runs to 12 residues. The V and J ends lost 5 bases and 8 bases, in that order; junction bases with no gene match: 5. Germline V lookup: CDR1 MGHDK, CDR2 SYGVNS.

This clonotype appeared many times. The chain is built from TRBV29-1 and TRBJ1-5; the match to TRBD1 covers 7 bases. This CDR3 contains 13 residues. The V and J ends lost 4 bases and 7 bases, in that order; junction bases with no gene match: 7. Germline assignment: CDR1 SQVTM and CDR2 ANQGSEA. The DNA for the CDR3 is TGCAGCGTTGTGGACAGGTTGGGCCAGCCCCAGCATTTT. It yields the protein CSVVDRLGQPQHF. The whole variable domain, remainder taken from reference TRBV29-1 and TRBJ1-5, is SAVISQKPSRDICQRGTSLTIQCQVDSQVTMMFWYRQQPGQSLTLIATANQGSEATYESGFVIDKFPISRPNLTFSTLTVSNMSPEDSSIYLCSVVDRLGQPQHFGDGTRLSIL.

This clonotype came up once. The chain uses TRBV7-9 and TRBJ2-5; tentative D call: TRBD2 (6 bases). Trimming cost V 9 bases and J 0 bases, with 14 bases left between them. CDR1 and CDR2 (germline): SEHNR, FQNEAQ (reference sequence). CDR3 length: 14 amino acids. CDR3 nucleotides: TGTGCCAGTTCACTGGGACTCAACCAAGAGACCCAGTACTTC. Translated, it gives CASSLGLNQETQYF. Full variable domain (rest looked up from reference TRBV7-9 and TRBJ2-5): DTGVSQNPRHKITKRGQNVTFRCDPISEHNRLYWYRQTLGQGPEFLTYFQNEAQLEKSRLLSDRFSAERPKGSFSTLEIQRTEQGDSAMYLCASSLGLNQETQYFGPGTRLLVL.

The CDR3 coding sequence is TGTGCCAGCAGCCGAACAGGTTTCTCCTACGAGCAGTACTTC. This translates into CASSRTGFSYEQYF. The V call is TRBV28, the J call TRBJ2-7, with a weak D call TRBD1 (5 bases). Germline V gene sequence: CDR1 MDHEN, CDR2 SYDVKM. V was pared by 6 bases and J by 0 bases, with 12 bases between. The CDR3 consists of 14 residues.

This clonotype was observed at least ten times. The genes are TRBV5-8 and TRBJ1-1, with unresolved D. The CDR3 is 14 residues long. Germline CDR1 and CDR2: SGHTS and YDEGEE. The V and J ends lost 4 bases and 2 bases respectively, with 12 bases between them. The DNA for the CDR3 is TGTGCCAGCAGCATGGAGAGGGTAAACACTGAAGCTTTCTTT. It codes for CASSMERVNTEAFF.

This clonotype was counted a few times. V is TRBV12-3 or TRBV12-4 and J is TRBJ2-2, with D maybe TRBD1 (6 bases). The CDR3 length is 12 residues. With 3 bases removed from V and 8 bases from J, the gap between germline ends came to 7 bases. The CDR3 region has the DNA TGTGCCAGCAGTTTCAGGGGTGGGGAGCTGTTTTTT. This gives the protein CASSFRGGELFF.

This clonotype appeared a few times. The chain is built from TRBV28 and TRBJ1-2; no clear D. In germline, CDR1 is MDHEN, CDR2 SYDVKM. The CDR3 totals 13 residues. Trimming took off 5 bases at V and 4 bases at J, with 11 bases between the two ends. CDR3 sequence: CASSGGGVYGYTF. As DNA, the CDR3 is TGTGCCAGCAGTGGAGGAGGAGTCTATGGCTACACCTTC.

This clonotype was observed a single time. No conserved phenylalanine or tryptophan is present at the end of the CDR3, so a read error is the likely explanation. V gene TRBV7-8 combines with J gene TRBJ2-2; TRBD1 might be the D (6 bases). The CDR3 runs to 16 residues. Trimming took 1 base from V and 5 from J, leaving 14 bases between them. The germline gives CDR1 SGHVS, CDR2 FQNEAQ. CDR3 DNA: TGTGCCAGCAGCTTAGTGCTCGGACAGACAACCGGGGAGCTGTTTGTG. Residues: CASSLVLGQTTGELFV.

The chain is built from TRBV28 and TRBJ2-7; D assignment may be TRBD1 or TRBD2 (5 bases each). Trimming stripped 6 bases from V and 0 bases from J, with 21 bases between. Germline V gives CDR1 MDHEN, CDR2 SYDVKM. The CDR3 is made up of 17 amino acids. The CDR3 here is CASSYPEGPRSSYEQYF. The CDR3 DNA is TGTGCCAGCAGCTATCCTGAGGGACCGCGAAGCTCCTACGAGCAGTACTTC. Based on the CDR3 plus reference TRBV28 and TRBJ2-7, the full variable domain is DVKVTQSSRYLVKRTGEKVFLECVQDMDHENMFWYRQDPGLGLRLIYFSYDVKMKEKGDIPEGYSVSREKKERFSLILESASTNQTSMYLCASSYPEGPRSSYEQYFGPGTRLTVT.

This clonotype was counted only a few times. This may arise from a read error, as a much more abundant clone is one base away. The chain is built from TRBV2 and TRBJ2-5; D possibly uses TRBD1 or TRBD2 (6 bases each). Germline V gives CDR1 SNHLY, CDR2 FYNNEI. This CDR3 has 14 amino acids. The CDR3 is CASSEEGGGGTEYF. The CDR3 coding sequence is TGTGCCAGCAGTGAAGAAGGGGGAGGAGGGACCGAGTACTTC.

For the CDR3, the DNA is TGTGCCAGCAGTGGGACGGGTATCGGTCAGCCCCAGCATTTT. Its translation: CASSGTGIGQPQHF. The rearrangement joins TRBV6-1 to TRBJ1-5, with no clear D. V was shortened by 4 bases and J by 6 bases, with 13 bases between the two germline ends. The CDR3 length is 14 residues. Germline V CDR1 and CDR2: MNHNS, SASEGT.

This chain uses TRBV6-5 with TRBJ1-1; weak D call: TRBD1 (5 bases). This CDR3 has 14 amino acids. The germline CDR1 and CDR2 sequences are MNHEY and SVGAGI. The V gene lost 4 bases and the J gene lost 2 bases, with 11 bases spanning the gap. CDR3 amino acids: CASSLTETNTEAFF. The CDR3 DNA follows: TGTGCCAGCAGTTTGACAGAGACCAACACTGAAGCTTTCTTT.

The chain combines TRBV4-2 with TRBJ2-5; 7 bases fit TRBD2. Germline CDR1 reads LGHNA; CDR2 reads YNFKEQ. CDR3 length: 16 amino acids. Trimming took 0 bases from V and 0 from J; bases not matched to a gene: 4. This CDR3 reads CASSQEPAGYQETQYF. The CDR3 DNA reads TGTGCCAGCAGCCAAGAGCCAGCGGGGTACCAAGAGACCCAGTACTTC.

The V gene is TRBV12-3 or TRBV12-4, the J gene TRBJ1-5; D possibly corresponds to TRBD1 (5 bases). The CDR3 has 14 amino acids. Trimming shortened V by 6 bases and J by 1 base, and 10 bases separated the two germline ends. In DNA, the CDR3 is TGTGCCAGCAGCGGGGGTCAAAGCAATCAGCCCCAGCATTTT. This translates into CASSGGQSNQPQHF.

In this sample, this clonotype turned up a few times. The CDR3 bases are TGTGCCAGTAAAACAGGGGGATCAGAGACCCAGTACTTC. Its translation is CASKTGGSETQYF. The rearrangement links TRBV2 to TRBJ2-5, with 8 bases identical to TRBD1. The CDR3 is 13 amino acids. Germline CDR1 reads SNHLY; CDR2 reads FYNNEI. Unmatched junction bases numbered 7, after V lost 9 bases and J lost 4 bases. Complete variable domain (other parts from reference TRBV2 and TRBJ2-5): EPEVTQTPSHQVTQMGQEVILRCVPISNHLYFYWYRQILGQKVEFLVSFYNNEISEKSEIFDDQFSVERPDGSNFTLKIRSTKLEDSAMYFCASKTGGSETQYFGPGTRLLVL.

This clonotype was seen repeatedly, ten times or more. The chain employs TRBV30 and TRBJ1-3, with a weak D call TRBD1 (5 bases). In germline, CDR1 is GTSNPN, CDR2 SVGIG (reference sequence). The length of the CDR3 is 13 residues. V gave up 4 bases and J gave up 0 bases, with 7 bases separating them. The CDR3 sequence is CAWNRNSGNTIYF. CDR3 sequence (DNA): TGTGCCTGGAACAGGAACTCTGGAAACACCATATATTTT.

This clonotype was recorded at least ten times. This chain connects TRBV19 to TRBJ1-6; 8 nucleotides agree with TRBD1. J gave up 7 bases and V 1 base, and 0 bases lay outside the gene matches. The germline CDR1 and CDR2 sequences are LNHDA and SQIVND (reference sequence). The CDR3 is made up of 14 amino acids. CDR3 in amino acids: CASSIAGGNSPLHF. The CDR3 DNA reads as TGTGCCAGTAGTATAGCAGGGGGCAATTCACCCCTCCACTTT.

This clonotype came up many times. As DNA, the CDR3 is TGTGCCAACTCGGGCGGGGTCGGAGACACTGAAGCTTTCTTT. Its protein is CANSGGVGDTEAFF. The chain employs TRBV12-3 or TRBV12-4 and TRBJ1-1, with D unresolved. This CDR3 comprises 14 residues. V lost 10 bases, J lost 3 bases, and 18 bases lay in between.